These T cell receptor beta chains were read from a single sample in a study of blood T cells in healthy people across ages. MiXCR, applied by TCRdb to the 5' RACE reads, yields one record per CDR3 protein. The sample lists fewer than 1,000,000 distinct CDR3 sequences, under 45% occurring once. Sequencing was performed on blood. These receptors were obtained from a man aged 55 to 70 in good health. Both conserved end residues are part of each CDR3. The D gene is left open where the match is weak. Not every row has a clone size; where given, it reads once, few, many or a size class.

v_call	d_call	j_call	clone_size	cdr3_nt	cdr3_aa
TRBV20-1	NA	TRBJ2-3	NA	TGCAGTGTAGGAGGGAGGTTTGCGGATACGCAGTATTTT	CSVGGRFADTQYF
TRBV28	NA	TRBJ2-7	NA	TGTGCCAGCAAGGCAGAGCCCTACGAGCAGTACTTC	CASKAEPYEQYF
TRBV4-1	NA	TRBJ1-2	NA	TGCGCCAGCAGTCCCGTAGGGGCGGGAGGCTACACCTTC	CASSPVGAGGYTF
TRBV29-1	NA	TRBJ2-1	NA	TGCAGCGTTGAACAGGGATCCTACAATGAGCAGTTCTTC	CSVEQGSYNEQFF
TRBV30	NA	TRBJ2-7	NA	TGTGCCTGGAGTGTACGGGCAGGCCTGCAGTACTTC	CAWSVRAGLQYF
TRBV15	NA	TRBJ1-4	NA	TGTGCCACGGCTCGACAGAGAGACTTGCAAAAACTGTTTTTT	CATARQRDLQKLFF
TRBV11-2	NA	TRBJ2-5	NA	TGTGCCAGCAGCTTAGTCAGGGGGAGGCTTAATGAGCAGTACTTC	CASSLVRGRLNEQYF
TRBV12-3/TRBV12-4	NA	TRBJ2-7	NA	TGTGCCAGCAGTTTTCGCGGCCTAGGCCGCTCTTACGAGCAGTACTTC	CASSFRGLGRSYEQYF
TRBV12-3/TRBV12-4	NA	TRBJ1-4	few	TGTGCCAGCAGTTTTTCAGGGTGGGAAAAACTGTTTTTT	CASSFSGWEKLFF
TRBV29-1	NA	TRBJ2-1	many	TGCAGCGTTGATAAACAGGGTCGCAATGAGCAGTTCTTC	CSVDKQGRNEQFF
TRBV14	NA	TRBJ2-6	NA	TGTGCCAGCAGCCAAGATTTCCAGGACTCTGGGGCCAACGTCCTGACTTTC	CASSQDFQDSGANVLTF
TRBV2	NA	TRBJ2-5	NA	TGTGCCAGCAGTGAAGCGGGTGCGGGGCTCCAAGAGACCCAGTACTTC	CASSEAGAGLQETQYF
TRBV20-1	TRBD1	TRBJ1-6	few	TGCAGTGCTGCCCAGGGGGCAGACTCACCCCTCCACTTT	CSAAQGADSPLHF
TRBV7-6	TRBD1	TRBJ2-5	few	TGTGCCAGCAGCCCAAGCCTGGGACAGATAGAAGAGACCCAGTACTTC	CASSPSLGQIEETQYF
TRBV3-1	NA	TRBJ2-1	few	TGTGCCAGCAGCCAAACAGGAACCGTATCGTTCTTC	CASSQTGTVSFF
TRBV9	TRBD1	TRBJ2-7	few	TGTGCCAGCAGCGCTCGGACAGGGGGCGACGAGCAGTACTTC	CASSARTGGDEQYF
TRBV6-6	TRBD1	TRBJ1-1	NA	TGTGCCAGCATAGGGACAGGGGGCATCGGAAGTACTGAAACTTTCTTT	CASIGTGGIGSTETFF
TRBV27	TRBD2	TRBJ2-3	NA	TGTGCCAGCAGCTGGAGCGGGGGGGGCACAGATACGCAGTATTTT	CASSWSGGGTDTQYF
TRBV6-2/TRBV6-3	NA	TRBJ2-5	few	TGTGCCAGCAGTTCGCCGGGCCCCTTTATGGGGCAGTACTTC	CASSSPGPFMGQYF
TRBV29-1	NA	TRBJ1-2	NA	TGCAGCGTCGCTACCGGGACAACGAACTATGGCTACACCTTC	CSVATGTTNYGYTF
TRBV7-8	NA	TRBJ1-3	NA	TGTGCCAGCAGCTTTACGATACAAGACACCATATATTTT	CASSFTIQDTIYF
TRBV12-3/TRBV12-4	NA	TRBJ2-3	NA	TGTGCCAGCAGTGACCGCCAGACAGATACGCAGTATTTT	CASSDRQTDTQYF
TRBV14	TRBD1	TRBJ2-7	few	TGTGCCAGCAGCCCACGACAGGGGGCTCGGTACGAGCAGTACTTC	CASSPRQGARYEQYF
TRBV9	NA	TRBJ2-5	NA	TGTGCCGGCAGCGTAGGGGGAGGGACAGGATCCAGAGAGCAGTACTTC	CAGSVGGGTGSREQYF
TRBV6-2/TRBV6-3	NA	TRBJ2-3	few	TGTGCCAGCAGTTACTCCTCAGATACGCAGTATTTT	CASSYSSDTQYF
TRBV7-6	NA	TRBJ2-7	NA	TGTGCCAGCAGCTTAGCCGGGGCATTGAACGAGCAGTACTTC	CASSLAGALNEQYF
TRBV21-1	NA	TRBJ1-1	NA	TGTGCCAGCAGCGGGGGGGGACCGACGAACACTGAAGCTTTCTTT	CASSGGGPTNTEAFF
TRBV6-2/TRBV6-3	NA	TRBJ2-1	few	TGTGCCAGCAGGATCAATGGGGGCCGCTCCTACAATGAGCAGTTCTTC	CASRINGGRSYNEQFF
TRBV6-1	TRBD2	TRBJ2-5	NA	TGTGCCAGCAGTGAAGGTAGCGGGGGACCTGAAGAGACCCAGTACTTC	CASSEGSGGPEETQYF
TRBV6-1	NA	TRBJ1-5	few	TGTGCCAGCAGAGCAAACGATGACAATCAGCCCCAGCATTTT	CASRANDDNQPQHF
TRBV2	NA	TRBJ2-7	many	TGTGCCAGCAGTGAAAGCGAGCAGTACTTC	CASSESEQYF
TRBV6-5	TRBD1	TRBJ1-5	NA	TGTGCCAGCAGACGGGACAGTCAAGGGCCCCAGCATTTT	CASRRDSQGPQHF
TRBV7-2	NA	TRBJ1-4	few	TGTGCCAGCAGCTCAGAAAGGGACCATAATGAAAAACTGTTTTTT	CASSSERDHNEKLFF
TRBV28	TRBD1	TRBJ2-5	NA	TGTGCCAGCAGTTTAGGACAGGGGAAGGCCCAAGAGACCCAGTACTTC	CASSLGQGKAQETQYF
TRBV25-1	TRBD2	TRBJ2-5	few	TGTGCCAGCAGAGGGACTAGCGGGGTCGAGACCCAGTACTTC	CASRGTSGVETQYF
TRBV7-3	TRBD1	TRBJ1-3	NA	TGTGCCAGCAGCTTAACAGGGGGCTTTGGAAACACCGTATATTTT	CASSLTGGFGNTVYF
TRBV20-1	TRBD1	TRBJ2-7	NA	TGCAGTGCTAGAGAGACAGGGAACTACGAGCAGTACTTC	CSARETGNYEQYF
TRBV4-1	TRBD2	TRBJ2-5	NA	TGCGCCAGCAGCCAAGGGGGACTAGCGGGGAAAGAGACCCAGTACTTC	CASSQGGLAGKETQYF
TRBV6-2/TRBV6-3	TRBD2	TRBJ2-4	NA	TGTGCCAGCAGTTACTCCGGAACTAGCGGGGGGAAAAGTCAAGCCAAAAACATTCAGTACTTC	CASSYSGTSGGKSQAKNIQYF
TRBV6-1	NA	TRBJ2-7	few	TGTGCCAGCAGTGAAGGGGGAAGTAAGGACTCCTTCTACGAGCAGTACTTC	CASSEGGSKDSFYEQYF
TRBV15	NA	TRBJ2-7	few	TGTGCCACCAGCAGAGCAAGGGGGTCCTACGAGCAGTACTTC	CATSRARGSYEQYF
TRBV5-5	NA	TRBJ2-7	NA	TGTGCCAGCAGCTTTAACGGGGCCTACGAGCAGTACTTC	CASSFNGAYEQYF
TRBV18	TRBD1	TRBJ1-6	many	TGTGCCAGCTCACCCCAGGGGGCTGGATCACCCCTCCACTTT	CASSPQGAGSPLHF
TRBV7-2	NA	TRBJ2-1	NA	TGTACCAGCAGCCCCCTTCGGGGAACTCTACGCTTATACAATGAGCAGTTCTTC	CTSSPLRGTLRLYNEQFF
TRBV20-1	NA	TRBJ2-3	NA	TGCAGTGCTAGACCAATTCGGGGGTTCACAGATACGCAGTATTTT	CSARPIRGFTDTQYF
TRBV20-1	TRBD1	TRBJ2-1	few	TGCAGTGCCTACTTCTGGGACAGGGGGGATGAGCAGTTCTTC	CSAYFWDRGDEQFF
TRBV5-6	NA	TRBJ2-5	NA	TGTGCCAGCAGGTATCAAACAGGCCAGGGAGAGACCCAGTACTTC	CASRYQTGQGETQYF
TRBV7-9	NA	TRBJ2-3	NA	TGTGCCAGCAGCTTAGAGGGCCCTACCGCAGATACGCAGTATTTT	CASSLEGPTADTQYF
TRBV18	NA	TRBJ1-2	few	TGTGCCAGCTCACCCGGCAAGAGTGGGAACTATGGCTACACCTTC	CASSPGKSGNYGYTF
TRBV27	NA	TRBJ2-3	NA	TGTGCCAGCAGTTTAAAGTGGGGCCGCACAGATACGCAGTATTTT	CASSLKWGRTDTQYF
TRBV11-2	NA	TRBJ1-1	NA	TGTGCCAGCAGCTTCCCGGGACGGGTCACTGAAGCTTTCTTT	CASSFPGRVTEAFF
TRBV5-5	NA	TRBJ1-6	few	TGTGCCAGCAGCTTGGACGGGGGATTATCACCCCTCCACTTT	CASSLDGGLSPLHF
TRBV27	NA	TRBJ2-5	once	TGTGCCAGCAGTGTAGGGGCTAGACCGGAGACCCAGTACTTC	CASSVGARPETQYF
TRBV5-6	TRBD1	TRBJ1-2	NA	TGTGCCAGCAGCTTTGGTAACAGGGGAATTCATGGCTACACCTTC	CASSFGNRGIHGYTF
TRBV7-9	TRBD2	TRBJ2-3	NA	TGTGCCAGCAGCTTACGAGCGGGGGGGCAACCAGATACGCAGTATTTT	CASSLRAGGQPDTQYF
TRBV20-1	NA	TRBJ1-4	few	TGCAGTGCTAGAGATGGCCAGGGTGGTGGTGAAAAACTGTTTTTT	CSARDGQGGGEKLFF